The clone carrying this T cell receptor beta chain was detected ten times or more. Its antigen is not known. CDR1 is SEHNR and CDR2 is FQNEAQ in the germline V gene (reference sequence). Trimming at V came to 2 bases and at J to 6 bases, leaving 7 bases not matched to a gene. This CDR3 spans 16 amino acids. The data are from a study of identical twins. Points from the study as a whole: In cord blood, abundant beta clonotypes had fewer insertions; memory showed no trend.

TCRdb processed the 5' RACE reads anew with MiXCR; each CDR3 protein has one entry. This sample has 600,000 to 800,000 distinct CDR3 sequences; 20% to 25% occur once, and the top ten carry approximately 4.5%. The same data also went into a second study, on T cells expressing NK-cell markers. That paper states: Just one sequenced donor of eight was HCMV-seronegative, while seven were seropositive.

The receptor was isolated from a woman under 30 in good health. The chain is built from TRBV7-9 and TRBJ2-2; 9 bases align to TRBD2. Sequenced: PBMCs. This CDR3 reads CASSLPLAGIAGELFF. Here the CDR3 DNA reads TGTGCCAGCAGCTTACCCCTAGCGGGAATCGCCGGGGAGCTGTTTTTT.